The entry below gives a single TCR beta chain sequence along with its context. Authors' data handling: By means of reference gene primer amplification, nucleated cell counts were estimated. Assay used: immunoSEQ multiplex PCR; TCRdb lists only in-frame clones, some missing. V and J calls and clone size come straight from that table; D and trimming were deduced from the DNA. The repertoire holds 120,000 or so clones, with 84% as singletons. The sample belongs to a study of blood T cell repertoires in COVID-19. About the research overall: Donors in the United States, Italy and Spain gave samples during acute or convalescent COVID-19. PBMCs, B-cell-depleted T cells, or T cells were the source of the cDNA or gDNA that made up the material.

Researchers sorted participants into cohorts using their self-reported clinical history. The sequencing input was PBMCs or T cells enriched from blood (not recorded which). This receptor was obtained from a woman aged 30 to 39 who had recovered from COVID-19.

The CDR3 DNA sequence: TGTGCCAGCAGCTCGACTAGCGGGAGCTACAATGAGCAGTTCTTC. It translates to CASSSTSGSYNEQFF. The chain links TRBV7-8 to TRBJ2-1; 12 positions match TRBD2. Germline CDR1 is SGHVS and CDR2 is FQNEAQ. J lost 3 bases, V lost 4 bases, and 1 base had no gene match. The CDR3 has 15 amino acids.